In this sample, the clone carrying this T cell receptor (beta chain) turned up once. The antigen remains unidentified. Assay used: immunoSEQ multiplex PCR; TCRdb lists only in-frame clones, some missing. In the table there are about 2 million clones, roughly 94% of which are singletons. This sample is drawn from a study of shared clonotypes between healthy human individuals. The germline V gene encodes CDR1 MGHRA and CDR2 YSYEKL. The V and J ends lost 3 bases and 2 bases respectively, with 8 bases between them. The length of the CDR3 is 13 residues. Broader study findings: Tissues were not sampled, only blood, and their repertoires likely differ.

Only CD45RO-negative cells positively selected for CCR7 counted as naive CD8 cells, so terminally differentiated effector memory CD45RA+ cells were excluded. This chain joins TRBV4-1 and TRBJ2-7; D possibly corresponds to TRBD2 (6 bases). The receptor's source is a man aged 18 to 30 in good health. Material: naive CD8+ T cells sorted from blood. CDR3 bases: TGCGCCAGCAGCCAGATAGCGGCCTACGAGCAGTACTTC. Its translation is CASSQIAAYEQYF.